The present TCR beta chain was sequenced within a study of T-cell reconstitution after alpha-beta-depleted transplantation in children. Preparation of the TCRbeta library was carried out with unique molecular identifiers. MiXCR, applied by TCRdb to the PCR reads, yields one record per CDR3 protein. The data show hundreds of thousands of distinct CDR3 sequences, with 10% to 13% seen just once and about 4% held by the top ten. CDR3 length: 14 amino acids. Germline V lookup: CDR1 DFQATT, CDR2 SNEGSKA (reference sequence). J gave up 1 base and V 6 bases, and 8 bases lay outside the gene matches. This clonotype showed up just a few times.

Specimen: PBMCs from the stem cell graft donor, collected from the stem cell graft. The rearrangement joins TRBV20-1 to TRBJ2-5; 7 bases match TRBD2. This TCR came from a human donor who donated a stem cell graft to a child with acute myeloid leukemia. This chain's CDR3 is CSAEEIAGQETQYF. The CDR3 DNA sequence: TGCAGTGCAGAAGAAATAGCGGGCCAAGAGACCCAGTACTTC.